Below are 10 T cell receptor beta chains sequenced from a single sample in a study of OX40 agonist ivuxolimab in advanced cancers. Sequencing was performed with immunoSEQ multiplex PCR; in TCRdb, only in-frame clones are kept and a portion is missing. Here the sample spans tens of thousands of clones, approximately 88% being singletons. The sample consisted of CD4+ or CD8+ T cells sorted from blood, taken in a trial of the OX40 agonist ivuxolimab. All receptors derive from an adult with an advanced solid tumor such as melanoma, head and neck, liver or kidney cancer.

V gene TRBV5-4 combines with J gene TRBJ2-3; perhaps TRBD1 as D (6 bases). V lost 0 bases and J 3 bases, leaving 8 bases between the germline ends. The CDR3 covers 14 residues. Germline V gene lookup returns CDR1 SGHNT and CDR2 YYREEE (reference sequence). In DNA form, the CDR3 reads TGTGCCAGCAGCTTGGGAAGGGGGACAGATACGCAGTATTTT. Translation gives CASSLGRGTDTQYF.

The chain combines TRBV5-6 with TRBJ2-1; a possible D gene is TRBD2 (7 bases). CDR3 length: 17 residues. CDR1 SGHDT and CDR2 YYEEEE come from the germline V gene. Trimming pared 3 bases from V and 9 bases from J, leaving 25 bases between. In DNA, the CDR3 is TGTGCCAGCAGCTGGACAAGCGGGACAACCTACATGGGTGAGCAGTTCTTC. The encoded protein is CASSWTSGTTYMGEQFF.

This chain links TRBV29-1 with TRBJ2-1; 8 positions agree with TRBD2. Germline CDR1 reads SQVTM; CDR2 reads ANQGSEA. V shed 1 base, J shed 16 bases, and the junction held 3 bases outside the gene matches. The CDR3 spans 10 residues. The CDR3 reads CSVEAGGPFF. The CDR3 bases are TGCAGCGTTGAAGCGGGAGGGCCCTTCTTC.

The chain employs TRBV4-1 and TRBJ2-3; TRBD1 is a possible D gene (5 bases). The CDR3 is 16 residues long. The germline V gene encodes CDR1 MGHRA and CDR2 YSYEKL. The V and J ends lost 2 bases and 0 bases respectively, with 12 bases between them. This CDR3 is CASSQPWQGSTDTQYF. CDR3 nucleotide sequence: TGCGCCAGCAGCCAACCCTGGCAGGGTAGCACAGATACGCAGTATTTT.

DNA for the CDR3: TGTGCCAGCAGCTTCGGACAGGTCACAAAGGGGTACTACGAGCAGTACTTC. It is translated as CASSFGQVTKGYYEQYF. The V and J genes are TRBV7-2 and TRBJ2-7, with 7 bases fitting TRBD1. Germline V gene sequence: CDR1 SGHTA, CDR2 FQGNSA. The CDR3 runs 17 residues. Trimming cost V 3 bases and J 3 bases; bases outside gene matches: 14.

The chain links TRBV13 to TRBJ2-3; unclear D gene. The length of the CDR3 is 16 residues. Germline CDR1 reads PRHDT; CDR2 reads FYEKMQ (reference sequence). The ends were cut back, 1 base at V and 1 base at J, with 12 bases in the middle. The CDR3 DNA sequence: TGTGCCAGCAGCTTAGCGGTTAGCTCGCGCACAGATACGCAGTATTTT. Protein sequence: CASSLAVSSRTDTQYF.

V and J are TRBV27 and TRBJ1-1, with D uncertain. Trimming pared 2 bases from V and 1 base from J, leaving 5 bases between. The CDR3 extends over 13 amino acids. The germline gives CDR1 MNHEY, CDR2 SMNVEV (reference sequence). The CDR3 region has the DNA TGTGCCAGCAGTTTAAAAGGGAACACTGAAGCTTTCTTT. This encodes CASSLKGNTEAFF.

The V call is TRBV5-8, the J call TRBJ2-3, with 7 bases lining up with TRBD1. CDR1 and CDR2 (germline): SGHTS, YDEGEE. The CDR3 has 18 amino acids. V was clipped by 2 bases and J by 2 bases; unmatched bases: 14. The DNA for the CDR3 is TGTGCCAGCAGCTTAATCGGGATGGACAGGACTGCCACAGATACGCAGTATTTT. Encoded protein: CASSLIGMDRTATDTQYF.

This sequence joins TRBV29-1 and TRBJ1-2; no reliable D call. V lost 0 bases and J lost 8, with 7 bases in between. Germline assignment: CDR1 SQVTM and CDR2 ANQGSEA. This CDR3 has 11 residues. In DNA, the CDR3 is TGCAGCGTTGAAGACGGTAGCGGCTACACCTTC. Encoded protein: CSVEDGSGYTF.

The V call is TRBV4-1, the J call TRBJ2-7; 7 bases map to TRBD2. With 3 bases clipped from V and 1 base from J, the junction kept 6 bases outside the gene matches. Germline V lookup: CDR1 MGHRA, CDR2 YSYEKL. CDR3 length equals 15 residues. The CDR3 sequence: CASSQRGAGSYEQYF. DNA of the CDR3: TGCGCCAGCAGCCAGAGGGGAGCGGGATCCTACGAGCAGTACTTC.